A selection of T cell receptor beta chains follows, all from one sample in a study of identical twins. TCRdb reprocessed the 5' RACE reads via MiXCR and lists one record per CDR3 protein. The table includes 230,000 or so distinct CDR3 sequences, about 8% detected once. In addition, the sample was reused for a study of yellow fever vaccine responses in identical twins.

The specimen was CD8+ T cells sorted from blood. The source of these receptors is a woman between 18 and 29 years old in good health. Each CDR3 is given with its conserved first and last residue. Each record gives: clone size, J gene, V gene, D gene, CDR3 DNA, CDR3 protein. D genes are given only for firm matches. The listing skips clone size in some rows; elsewhere it reads once, few, many or a size class.

many,TRBJ2-1,TRBV6-2/TRBV6-3,TRBD2,TGTGCCAGCAGTTACCCAACCTTCGACTCCTCAACTAGCGGGACAAGCAATGAGCAGTTCTTC,CASSYPTFDSSTSGTSNEQFF
few,TRBJ2-7,TRBV7-2,TRBD2,TGTGCCAGCAGCAGAAGCGGGGGCACCTTCGACGAGCAGTACTTC,CASSRSGGTFDEQYF
many,TRBJ2-1,TRBV7-6,TRBD2,TGTGCCAGCAGCTTAGTAGGGGTCTTTAGCGGGAGGGCCGTCAATGAGCAGTTCTTC,CASSLVGVFSGRAVNEQFF
.,TRBJ1-1,TRBV5-1,.,TGCGCCAGCAGCTTGGATAACGTCGGCAGGTATGTTCGCACTGAAGCTTTCTTT,CASSLDNVGRYVRTEAFF
.,TRBJ2-7,TRBV20-1,.,TGCAGTGCTAGAGTTTTAGGAGCATCCTCCTACGAGCAGTACTTC,CSARVLGASSYEQYF
.,TRBJ2-3,TRBV4-1,.,TGCGCCAGCAGCCACACCTTACGCACAGATACGCAGTATTTT,CASSHTLRTDTQYF
few,TRBJ2-1,TRBV27,TRBD2,TGTGCCAGCAGTTTAACGCTAGCGGGAGTTTATGAGCAGTTCTTC,CASSLTLAGVYEQFF
few,TRBJ2-3,TRBV7-9,.,TGTGCCAGCAGCTTAAGGGGATCGGCAGATACGCAGTATTTT,CASSLRGSADTQYF
few,TRBJ2-6,TRBV7-6,TRBD1,TGTGCCAGCAGCACTAACAGGGGCGGATCTGGGGCCAACGTCCTGACTTTC,CASSTNRGGSGANVLTF
.,TRBJ2-7,TRBV27,TRBD1,TGTGCCAGCAGCGAACAGGGGGCATCGTTACACGAGCAGTACTTC,CASSEQGASLHEQYF
many,TRBJ2-1,TRBV4-1,.,TGCGCCAGCAGCCAAGTTCAGGGTTACAATGAGCAGTTCTTC,CASSQVQGYNEQFF
many,TRBJ2-2,TRBV12-3/TRBV12-4,TRBD2,TGTGCCAGCAGCACCCCCCTCGAGCGGGATTCCGGGGAGCTGTTTTTT,CASSTPLERDSGELFF
.,TRBJ2-7,TRBV4-2,.,TGTGCCAGCAGCCAAAGAGGAGACGAGCAGTACTTC,CASSQRGDEQYF
few,TRBJ2-7,TRBV18,.,TGTGCCAGCTCACCACCGTTCCGGGACCGTTACTACGAGCAGTACTTC,CASSPPFRDRYYEQYF
many,TRBJ2-7,TRBV2,.,TGTGCCAGCAGTGATACCTACGAGCAGTACTTC,CASSDTYEQYF
.,TRBJ2-7,TRBV29-1,TRBD1,TGCAGCGTCTGGACAGGAGACGCCGGGCCGAGCTCCTACGAGCAGTACTTC,CSVWTGDAGPSSYEQYF
.,TRBJ2-7,TRBV5-1,.,TGCGCCAGCAGCTTGGACTGGGGGGACACCCCTTCCTACGAGCAGTACTTC,CASSLDWGDTPSYEQYF
.,TRBJ2-6,TRBV6-2/TRBV6-3,.,TGTGCCAGCACCCCCCTCTCTGGGGCCAACGTCCTGACTTTC,CASTPLSGANVLTF
.,TRBJ2-7,TRBV7-2,.,TGTGCCAGCAGCTTAGCTCCAGGGCGGACCTCTATAGAGCAGTACTTC,CASSLAPGRTSIEQYF
many,TRBJ2-1,TRBV5-6,TRBD2,TGTGCCAGCAGCTTTGGGGGGGACCGCAATGAGCAGTTCTTC,CASSFGGDRNEQFF
.,TRBJ2-7,TRBV11-3,.,TGTGCCAGCAGCTCGACAGTTTCGCCCTACGAGCAGTACTTC,CASSSTVSPYEQYF
.,TRBJ1-1,TRBV6-7,.,TGTGCCAGCAGTTACTCCCGTCCCGTTGGAGCTTTCTTT,CASSYSRPVGAFF
many,TRBJ2-7,TRBV29-1,.,TGCAGCGTTGCGTACAGGGCCGATTACGAGCAGTACTTC,CSVAYRADYEQYF
few,TRBJ2-6,TRBV25-1,.,TGTGCCAGCAGCGTCGAAGCCAACGTCCTGACTTTC,CASSVEANVLTF
many,TRBJ2-1,TRBV10-3,TRBD1,TGTGCCATCAGTGGGACAGGGGGCGGTGAGCAGTTCTTC,CAISGTGGGEQFF
.,TRBJ2-7,TRBV20-1,TRBD1,TGCAGTGCTAGAAGCAGGGACAGGGGAAGAAACGAGCAGTACTTC,CSARSRDRGRNEQYF
few,TRBJ2-7,TRBV7-6,TRBD1,TGTGCCAGCAGCTTGACCCCGGGACAGGGGTCCTACGAGCAGTACTTC,CASSLTPGQGSYEQYF
.,TRBJ2-5,TRBV12-3/TRBV12-4,TRBD1,TGTGCCAGCAGTGGCACAGGGGTGGGCGAGACCCAGTACTTC,CASSGTGVGETQYF